This TCR beta chain was identified during a study of cytomegalovirus exposure and HLA in healthy donors. About this clone itself: Its antigen is still unknown.

A multiplex PCR was run with 60 Vbeta primers and 13 Jbeta primers. Only in-frame clones appear in the TCRdb table, and some are missing; sequencing was by immunoSEQ multiplex PCR. The repertoire includes 110,000 or so clones, less than 70% of them detected once, and roughly 5.3% sits in the top ten. The V and J ends lost 1 base and 9 bases respectively, with 13 bases between them. The CDR3 length is 13 residues. Germline values: CDR1 GTSNPN, CDR2 SVGIG (reference sequence). Study conclusions and caveats: On later analysis, the bulk of CMV-associated TCR beta chains appeared to be HLA-restricted.

The TCR was taken from a woman in her 70s in good health and CMV-seropositive. This chain links TRBV30 with TRBJ1-5; TRBD1 might be the D (5 bases). Sequencing input: PBMCs. CDR3 residues: CAWSGGGSWPQHF. The CDR3 DNA reads TGTGCCTGGAGTGGGGGGGGAAGTTGGCCCCAGCATTTT.